This T cell receptor (beta chain) is from a study of blood T cell repertoires in COVID-19. Study-level information: Spain, Italy and the United States supplied samples that represented acute and convalescent COVID-19. The analysed material was cDNA or gDNA that came from T cells, B-cell-depleted T cells, or PBMCs.

Trimming removed 4 bases from V and 6 bases from J, with 14 bases in between. From germline, CDR1 is SGHRS and CDR2 YFSETQ. The CDR3 is 14 amino acids. Authors' analysis steps: Reference gene primer amplification gave estimated nucleated cell counts. Only in-frame clones appear in the TCRdb table, and some are missing; sequencing was by immunoSEQ multiplex PCR. V and J calls and clone size are copied from that table; D and trimming were computed from the DNA. Here the sample spans a few hundred thousand clones, more than 75% being singletons. This chain joins TRBV5-1 and TRBJ2-1; D is undetermined. Input material: peripheral blood. The sequence was collected from a woman between 45 and 60 years old who had recovered from COVID-19. The CDR3 DNA follows: TGCGCCAGCAGCACGGATCGGCTAGGCAATGAGCAGTTCTTC. Protein product: CASSTDRLGNEQFF.